What follows are 26 T cell receptor beta chains derived from one specimen sequenced in a study of shared clonotypes between healthy human individuals. This table comes from immunoSEQ multiplex PCR, and its TCRdb copy is limited to in-frame clones, with some not included. The table shows about 480,000 clones, with nearly 80% occurring only once. The specimen was PBMCs. These receptors all come from a woman in her thirties or forties in good health. Some clones in this sample may be carry-over from other donors' samples.

Only one count was recorded for this clone. A junction end diverges from the germline sequence, so it may reflect a read error. The chain employs TRBV7-7 and TRBJ2-3; D unclear. CDR1 SSHAT and CDR2 FNYEAQ come from the germline V gene (reference sequence). The CDR3 consists of 14 residues. The CDR3 protein is CASSSASPTDTQYF. In nucleotides, the CDR3 is TGTGCTAGCAGCTCGGCCAGCCCCACAGATACGCAGTATTTT. Drawing the rest from reference TRBV7-7 and TRBJ2-3, the complete variable domain is GAGVSQSPRYKVTKRGQDVTLRCDPISSHATLYWYQQALGQGPEFLTYFNYEAQPDKSGLPSDRFSAERPEGSISTLTIQRTEQRDSAMYRCASSSASPTDTQYFGPGTRLTVL.

The chain joins TRBV5-1 to TRBJ1-2, with 7 nucleotides matching TRBD1. Germline V gene sequence: CDR1 SGHRS, CDR2 YFSETQ. This CDR3 comprises 15 residues. J lost 5 bases, V lost 0 bases, and 7 bases had no gene match. The CDR3 DNA reads as TGCGCCAGCAGCTTGGAGTCCGGGACAGAGTATGGCTACACCTTC. The encoded protein is CASSLESGTEYGYTF.

The rearrangement joins TRBV5-4 to TRBJ2-1; 11 nucleotides line up with TRBD2. The V segment lost 3 bases and the J segment 2 bases; nucleotides outside the gene matches: 4. The CDR3 spans 16 residues. Germline CDR1 and CDR2: SGHNT and YYREEE (reference sequence). CDR3 sequence: CASSYGTSGTYNEQFF. DNA of the CDR3: TGTGCCAGCAGCTACGGGACTAGCGGCACCTACAATGAGCAGTTCTTC.

The genes are TRBV5-1 and TRBJ2-7, with 7 bases matching TRBD2. Per the germline V gene, CDR1 is SGHRS and CDR2 is YFSETQ. CDR3 size: 16 residues. The V and J ends lost 1 base and 2 bases, in that order; junction bases with no gene match: 9. DNA of the CDR3: TGCGCCAGCAGCTTGCAGGGAGGGCGGTTTGCCTACGAGCAGTACTTC. This translates into CASSLQGGRFAYEQYF.

This clone showed up many times. The CDR3 DNA reads as TGTGCCAGCAGCTCCGGGACAGGGGGATACGAGCAGTACTTC. This gives the protein CASSSGTGGYEQYF. The chain combines TRBV11-1 with TRBJ2-7, with 11 bases identical to TRBD1. The V segment lost 4 bases and the J segment 4 bases; nucleotides outside the gene matches: 3. CDR3 length: 14 residues. Germline CDR1 SGHAT, CDR2 FQDESV (reference sequence).

The chain uses TRBV7-8 and TRBJ2-3; D gene ambiguous. Germline V gene lookup returns CDR1 SGHVS and CDR2 FQNEAQ. V lost 3 bases to trimming and J lost 2 bases, with 12 bases between them. The CDR3 runs 15 residues. CDR3 protein: CASSFQGLDTDTQYF. The CDR3 DNA reads TGTGCCAGCAGCTTCCAAGGCCTGGACACAGATACGCAGTATTTT.

J is TRBJ2-1 and V is TRBV11-3; TRBD1 matches at 7 bases. Germline V gives CDR1 SGHNT, CDR2 YENEEA. Trimming took 4 bases from V and 4 from J; bases not matched to a gene: 7. There are 15 residues in the CDR3. DNA of the CDR3: TGTGCCAGCAGCTCCAGCCCGGGACAGTACAATGAGCAGTTCTTC. Its translation is CASSSSPGQYNEQFF.

V gene TRBV6-4 combines with J gene TRBJ2-1; 8 positions match TRBD2. CDR3 length: 14 residues. Germline CDR1 MRHNA, CDR2 SNTAGT. Germline trimming cut 4 bases from V and 6 bases from J; bases unmatched to any gene: 5. CDR3 sequence: CASSVGLARNEQFF. CDR3 in DNA: TGTGCCAGCAGTGTTGGACTAGCACGCAATGAGCAGTTCTTC.

The V call is TRBV2, the J call TRBJ2-4; TRBD1 agrees at 8 bases. V was pared by 5 bases and J by 1 base, with 10 bases of the junction left unmatched. CDR1 and CDR2 from the germline V gene are SNHLY and FYNNEI. The CDR3 has 17 amino acids. The CDR3 DNA reads TGTGCCAGCAGTCCGCGGACAGGGCGGTTGGCCAAAAACATTCAGTACTTC. It is translated as CASSPRTGRLAKNIQYF.

The V call is TRBV28, the J call TRBJ2-7; possible D gene TRBD2, 5 bases. Trimming removed 2 bases at V and 2 bases at J, with 10 bases between. The CDR3 contains 14 residues. CDR1 and CDR2 from the germline V gene are MDHEN and SYDVKM. The CDR3 DNA follows: TGTGCCAGCAGTTTAAGCCTAGCCCCCTACGAGCAGTACTTC. Its protein is CASSLSLAPYEQYF.

This clone was detected many times. The J gene is TRBJ2-2, the V gene TRBV4-1, with TRBD2 identical over 11 bases. J was trimmed by 2 bases and V by 2 bases; bases with no gene match: 4. CDR1 is MGHRA and CDR2 is YSYEKL in the germline V gene. CDR3 length: 17 amino acids. The CDR3 DNA follows: TGCGCCAGCAGCCAAAGGACTAGCGGGCATAACACCGGGGAGCTGTTTTTT. Its translation is CASSQRTSGHNTGELFF.

J is TRBJ2-1 and V is TRBV5-4; 11 bases are shared with TRBD2. Germline V CDR1 and CDR2: SGHNT, YYREEE (reference sequence). The CDR3 has 15 residues. V lost 3 bases, J lost 4 bases, and 3 bases stayed unmatched. As DNA, the CDR3 is TGTGCCAGCAGCTGGGGACTAGCGGAATACAATGAGCAGTTCTTC. Translation gives CASSWGLAEYNEQFF.

V usage is TRBV5-1 and J usage is TRBJ1-1, with D uncertain. Trimming stripped 4 bases from V and 3 bases from J, with 13 bases between. Looked up from germline, CDR1 is SGHRS and CDR2 is YFSETQ. This CDR3 is built from 14 residues. For the CDR3, the DNA is TGCGCCAGCAGCCCATCGCTAGTAGACACTGAAGCTTTCTTT. Its translation is CASSPSLVDTEAFF.

The chain recombines TRBV4-3 with TRBJ1-1; D gene uncertain. The V gene's germline CDR1 is LGHNA and CDR2 YSLEER. This CDR3 contains 15 residues. The V end lost 4 bases, the J end lost 2 bases, and 14 bases lay between the germline ends. The CDR3 loop reads CASSLWGRLNTEAFF. DNA of the CDR3: TGCGCCAGCAGCCTCTGGGGTCGTTTAAACACTGAAGCTTTCTTT.

The CDR3 DNA sequence: TGCGCCAGCAGCCAAGACAGGGGGGTTGGAAACACCATATATTTT. Encoded protein: CASSQDRGVGNTIYF. J is TRBJ1-3 and V is TRBV4-3; 7 bases match TRBD1. The germline V gene has CDR1 LGHNA and CDR2 YSLEER. The CDR3 is 15 residues long. Trimming removed 0 bases from V and 3 bases from J; junction bases left unmatched: 2.

V and J are TRBV5-4 and TRBJ2-3; the D gene is possibly TRBD2 (7 bases). The CDR3 covers 15 residues. V lost 4 bases and J lost 3, with 15 bases in between. Germline V gene lookup returns CDR1 SGHNT and CDR2 YYREEE (reference sequence). The CDR3: CASSRGAGRTDTQYF. The CDR3 bases are TGTGCCAGCAGCCGGGGGGCCGGGCGGACAGATACGCAGTATTTT.

The DNA of the CDR3 is TGTGCCAGCAGATCCAGTGGGCCGTCCCGGTTGGACATTCAGTACTTC. Translated: CASRSSGPSRLDIQYF. The chain is built from TRBV28 and TRBJ2-4, with unresolved D. V was trimmed by 6 bases and J by 8 bases, leaving 23 bases between them. Germline V gene sequence: CDR1 MDHEN, CDR2 SYDVKM. The CDR3 spans 16 residues.

V usage is TRBV18 and J usage is TRBJ1-4; a possible D gene is TRBD1 (6 bases). Germline V gene data show CDR1 as KGHSH and CDR2 as LQKENI. This CDR3 comprises 18 residues. V lost 6 bases and J lost 4, with 24 bases in between. The CDR3 region is CASSFRGLTGGRNEKLFF. Written as DNA, the CDR3 is TGTGCCAGCTCTTTCCGGGGGCTCACCGGCGGACGTAATGAAAAACTGTTTTTT.

This chain connects TRBV6-6 to TRBJ2-2, with 8 bases fitting TRBD2. The CDR3 is 15 residues long. From germline, CDR1 is MNHNY and CDR2 SVGAGI (reference sequence). The V segment lost 5 bases and the J segment 0 bases; nucleotides outside the gene matches: 2. Here the CDR3 DNA reads TGTGCCAGCAGTGTAGCGGGGTCGAACACCGGGGAGCTGTTTTTT. As protein: CASSVAGSNTGELFF.

Many counts were recorded for this clone. The J gene is TRBJ2-3, the V gene TRBV9; perhaps TRBD2 as D (5 bases). This CDR3 has 13 amino acids. Germline V CDR1 and CDR2: SGDLS, YYNGEE. V was cut by 3 bases and J by 4 bases, with 9 bases left in between. In nucleotides, the CDR3 is TGTGCCAGCAGCGAGGGAGTAGCAGATACGCAGTATTTT. This translates into CASSEGVADTQYF.

The V and J genes are TRBV5-4 and TRBJ2-3; the D gene could be TRBD1 or TRBD2 (5 bases each). Germline CDR1 reads SGHNT; CDR2 reads YYREEE (reference sequence). The CDR3 is made up of 14 amino acids. V lost 5 bases and J 3 bases, leaving 13 bases between the germline ends. CDR3 in DNA: TGTGCCAGCAGTTCCGGGACCCAGACAGATACGCAGTATTTT. It yields the protein CASSSGTQTDTQYF.

The chain combines TRBV11-2 with TRBJ1-1; a possible D gene is TRBD1 (6 bases). This CDR3 comprises 14 residues. CDR1 is SGHAT and CDR2 is FQNNGV in the germline V gene. V lost 6 bases and J lost 4, with 15 bases in between. In DNA, the CDR3 is TGTGCCAGCAGACAGAGGGGGGGCGGCACTGAAGCTTTCTTT. It codes for CASRQRGGGTEAFF.

The chain is built from TRBV5-6 and TRBJ2-2; D is undetermined. The CDR3 length is 14 residues. CDR1 and CDR2 from the germline V gene are SGHDT and YYEEEE. With 4 bases removed from V and 4 bases from J, the gap between germline ends came to 11 bases. CDR3 nucleotides: TGTGCCAGCAGCACTGATAGGACCACCGGGGAGCTGTTTTTT. Translating gives CASSTDRTTGELFF.

This clone is a singleton in its sample. The chain combines TRBV29-1 with TRBJ2-1; D is unclear. The CDR3 runs to 12 residues. Germline V CDR1 and CDR2: SQVTM, ANQGSEA. The V end lost 7 bases, the J end lost 8 bases, and 15 bases lay between the germline ends. Here the CDR3 DNA reads TGCAGCGGTTCTATCAGGAGTTATGAGCAGTTCTTC. Protein sequence: CSGSIRSYEQFF.

This chain uses TRBV11-3 with TRBJ1-2; D uncertain. Germline loops: CDR1 SGHNT, CDR2 YENEEA. Trimming pared 5 bases from V and 4 bases from J, leaving 11 bases between. The length of the CDR3 is 13 residues. For the CDR3, the DNA is TGTGCCAGCAGCCCGGACCGGTTCTATGGCTACACCTTC. Protein: CASSPDRFYGYTF.

The chain recombines TRBV5-1 with TRBJ2-2; TRBD1 might be the D (6 bases). The CDR3 runs to 12 residues. Trimming took 4 bases from V and 11 from J, leaving 12 bases between them. The germline V gene encodes CDR1 SGHRS and CDR2 YFSETQ. DNA for the CDR3: TGCGCCAGCAGCGCGGACAGCGGCGAGCTGTTTTTT. Residues: CASSADSGELFF.